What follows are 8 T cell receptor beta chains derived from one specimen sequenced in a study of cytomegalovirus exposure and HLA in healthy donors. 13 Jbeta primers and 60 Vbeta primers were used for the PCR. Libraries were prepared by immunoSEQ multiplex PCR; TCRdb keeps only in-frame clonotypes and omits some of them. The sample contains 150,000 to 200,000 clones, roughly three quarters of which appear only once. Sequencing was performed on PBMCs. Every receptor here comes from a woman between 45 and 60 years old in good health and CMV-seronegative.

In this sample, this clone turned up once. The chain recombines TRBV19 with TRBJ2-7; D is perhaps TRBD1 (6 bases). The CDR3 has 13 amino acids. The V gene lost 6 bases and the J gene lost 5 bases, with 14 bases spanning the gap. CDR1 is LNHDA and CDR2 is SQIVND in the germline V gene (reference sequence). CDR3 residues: CASRNRVANEQYF. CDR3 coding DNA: TGTGCCAGTAGGAACAGGGTAGCGAACGAGCAGTACTTC.

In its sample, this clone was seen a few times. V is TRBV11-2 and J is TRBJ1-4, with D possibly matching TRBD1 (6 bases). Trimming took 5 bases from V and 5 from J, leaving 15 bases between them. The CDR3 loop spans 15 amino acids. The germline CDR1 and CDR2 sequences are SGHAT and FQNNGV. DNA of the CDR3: TGTGCCAGCAGCCCTACAGGGTCAGGGAATGAAAAACTGTTTTTT. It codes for CASSPTGSGNEKLFF.

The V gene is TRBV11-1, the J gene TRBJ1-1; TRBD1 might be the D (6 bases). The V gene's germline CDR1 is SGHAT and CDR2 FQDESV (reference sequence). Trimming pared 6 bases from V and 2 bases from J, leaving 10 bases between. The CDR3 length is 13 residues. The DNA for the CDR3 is TGTGCCAGCAGGCCAGGGGTTAACACTGAAGCTTTCTTT. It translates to CASRPGVNTEAFF.

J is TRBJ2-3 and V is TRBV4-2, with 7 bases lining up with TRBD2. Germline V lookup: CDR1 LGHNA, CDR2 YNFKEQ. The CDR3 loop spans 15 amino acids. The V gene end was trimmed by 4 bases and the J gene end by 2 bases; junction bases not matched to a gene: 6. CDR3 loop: CASSRSAGTTDTQYF. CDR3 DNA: TGTGCCAGCAGCCGGTCAGCGGGAACCACAGATACGCAGTATTTT.

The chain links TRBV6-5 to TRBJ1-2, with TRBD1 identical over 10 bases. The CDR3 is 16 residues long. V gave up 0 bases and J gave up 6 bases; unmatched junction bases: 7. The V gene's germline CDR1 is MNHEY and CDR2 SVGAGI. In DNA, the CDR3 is TGTGCCAGCAGTTACTCTATGACAGGGGGCGCGGATGGCTACACCTTC. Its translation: CASSYSMTGGADGYTF.

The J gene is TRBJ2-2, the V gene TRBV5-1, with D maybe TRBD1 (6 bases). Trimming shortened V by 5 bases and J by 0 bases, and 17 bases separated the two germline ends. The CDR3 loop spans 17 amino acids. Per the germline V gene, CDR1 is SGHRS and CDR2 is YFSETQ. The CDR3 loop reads CASRGRGDRSNTGELFF. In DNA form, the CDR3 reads TGCGCCAGCAGAGGACGGGGTGACAGGTCGAACACCGGGGAGCTGTTTTTT.

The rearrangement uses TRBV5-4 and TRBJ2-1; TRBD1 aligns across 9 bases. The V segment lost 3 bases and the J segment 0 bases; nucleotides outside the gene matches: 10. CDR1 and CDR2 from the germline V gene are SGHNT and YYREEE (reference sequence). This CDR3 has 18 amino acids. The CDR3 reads CASSSGHGTGRSYNEQFF. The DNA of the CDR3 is TGTGCCAGCAGCTCGGGCCATGGGACAGGGCGCTCCTACAATGAGCAGTTCTTC.

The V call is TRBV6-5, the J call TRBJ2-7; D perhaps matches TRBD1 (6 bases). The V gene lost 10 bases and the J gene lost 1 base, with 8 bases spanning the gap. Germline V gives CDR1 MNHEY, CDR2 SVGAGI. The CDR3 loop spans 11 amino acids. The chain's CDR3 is CATTGSYEQYF. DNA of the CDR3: TGTGCCACCACAGGGTCCTACGAGCAGTACTTC.